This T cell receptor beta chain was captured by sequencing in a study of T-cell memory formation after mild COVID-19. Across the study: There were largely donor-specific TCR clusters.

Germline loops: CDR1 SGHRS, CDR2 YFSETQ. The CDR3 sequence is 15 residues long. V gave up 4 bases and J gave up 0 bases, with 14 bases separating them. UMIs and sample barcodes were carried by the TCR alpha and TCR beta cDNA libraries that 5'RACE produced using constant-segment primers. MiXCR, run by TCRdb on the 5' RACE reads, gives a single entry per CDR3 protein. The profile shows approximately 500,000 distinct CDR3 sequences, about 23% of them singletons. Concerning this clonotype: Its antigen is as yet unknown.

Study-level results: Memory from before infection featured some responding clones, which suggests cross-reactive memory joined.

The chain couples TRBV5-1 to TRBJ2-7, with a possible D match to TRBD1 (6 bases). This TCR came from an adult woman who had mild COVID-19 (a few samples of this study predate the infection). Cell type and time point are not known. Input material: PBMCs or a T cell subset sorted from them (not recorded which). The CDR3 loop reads CASSRGQTSSYEQYF. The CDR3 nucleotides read TGCGCCAGCAGCCGAGGACAGACGAGCTCCTACGAGCAGTACTTC. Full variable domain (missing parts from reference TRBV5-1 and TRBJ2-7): KAGVTQTPRYLIKTRGQQVTLSCSPISGHRSVSWYQQTPGQGLQFLFEYFSETQRNKGNFPGRFSGRQFSNSRSEMNVSTLELGDSALYLCASSRGQTSSYEQYFGPGTRLTVT.